This T cell receptor (beta chain) comes out of a study of blood T cell repertoires in COVID-19. Study-level background: Material from acute and convalescent COVID-19 was sourced from the United States, Italy and Spain. T cells, B-cell-depleted T cells, or PBMCs supplied cDNA or gDNA.

This clone was observed a single time. The germline CDR1 and CDR2 sequences are MGHDK and SYGVNS. The V gene lost 1 base and the J gene lost 5 bases, with 15 bases spanning the gap. This CDR3 spans 16 amino acids. As originally analysed: Amplification of reference gene primers provided the estimated nucleated cell counts. Some clones are missing from TCRdb's copy, which holds only in-frame ones; the method was immunoSEQ multiplex PCR. For V, J and clone size, that table is used; D and trimming come from the DNA. The table records tens of thousands of clones, about 80% of them present only once. The sequencing input was peripheral blood. The J gene is TRBJ2-1, the V gene TRBV25-1; D is possibly TRBD1 (6 bases). This receptor was obtained from an elderly man with acute or convalescent COVID-19. CDR3 nucleotide sequence: TGTGCCAGCAGTGAATTATCAGGGGTCGGGGACAATGAGCAGTTCTTC. It encodes CASSELSGVGDNEQFF.